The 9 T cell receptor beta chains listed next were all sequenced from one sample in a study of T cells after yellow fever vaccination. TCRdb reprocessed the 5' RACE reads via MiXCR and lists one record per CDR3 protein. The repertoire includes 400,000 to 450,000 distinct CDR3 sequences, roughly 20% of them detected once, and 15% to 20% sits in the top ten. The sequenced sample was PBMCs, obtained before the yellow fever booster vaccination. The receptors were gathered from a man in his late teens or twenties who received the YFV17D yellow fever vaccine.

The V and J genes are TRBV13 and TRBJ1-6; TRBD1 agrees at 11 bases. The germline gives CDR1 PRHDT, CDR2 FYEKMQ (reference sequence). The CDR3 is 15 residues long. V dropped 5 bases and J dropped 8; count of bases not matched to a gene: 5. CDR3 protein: CASSTRTGGDSPLHF. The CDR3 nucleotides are TGTGCCAGCAGCACCCGGACAGGGGGCGATTCACCCCTCCACTTT. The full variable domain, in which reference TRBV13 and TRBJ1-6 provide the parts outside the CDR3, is AAGVIQSPRHLIKEKRETATLKCYPIPRHDTVYWYQQGPGQDPQFLISFYEKMQSDKGSIPDRFSAQQFSDYHSELNMSSLELGDSALYFCASSTRTGGDSPLHFGNGTRLTVT.

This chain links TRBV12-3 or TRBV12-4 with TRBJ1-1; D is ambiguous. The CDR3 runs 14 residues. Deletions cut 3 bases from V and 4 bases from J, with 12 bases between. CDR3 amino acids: CASSFKRMGTEAFF. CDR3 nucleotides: TGTGCCAGCAGTTTCAAGCGGATGGGCACTGAAGCTTTCTTT.

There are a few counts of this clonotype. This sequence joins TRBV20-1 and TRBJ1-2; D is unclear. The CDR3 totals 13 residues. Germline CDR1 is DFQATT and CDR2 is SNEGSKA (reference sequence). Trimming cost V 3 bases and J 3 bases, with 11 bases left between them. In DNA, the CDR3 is TGCAGTGCTAGCAAAGGACTGTACTATGGCTACACCTTC. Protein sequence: CSASKGLYYGYTF.

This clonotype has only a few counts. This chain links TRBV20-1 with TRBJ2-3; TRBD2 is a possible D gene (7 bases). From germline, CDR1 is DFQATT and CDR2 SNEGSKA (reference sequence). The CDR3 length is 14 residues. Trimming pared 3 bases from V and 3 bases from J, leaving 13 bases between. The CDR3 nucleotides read TGCAGTGCTAGGGGGGGGCTGGGAACAGATACGCAGTATTTT. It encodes CSARGGLGTDTQYF.

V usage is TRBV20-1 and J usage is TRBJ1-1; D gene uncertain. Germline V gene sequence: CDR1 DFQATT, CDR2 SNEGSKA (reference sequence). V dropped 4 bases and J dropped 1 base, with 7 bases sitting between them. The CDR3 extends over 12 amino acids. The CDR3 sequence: CSANPRNTEAFF. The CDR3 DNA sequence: TGCAGTGCTAATCCGAGGAACACTGAAGCTTTCTTT.

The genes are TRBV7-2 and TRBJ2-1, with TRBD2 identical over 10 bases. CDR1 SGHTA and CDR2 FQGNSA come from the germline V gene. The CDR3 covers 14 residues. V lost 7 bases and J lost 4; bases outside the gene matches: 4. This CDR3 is CASTKRGGYNEQFF. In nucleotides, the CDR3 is TGTGCCAGCACCAAGCGGGGGGGTTACAATGAGCAGTTCTTC. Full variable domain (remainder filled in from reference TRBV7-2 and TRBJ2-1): GAGVSQSPSNKVTEKGKDVELRCDPISGHTALYWYRQSLGQGLEFLIYFQGNSAPDKSGLPSDRFSAERTGGSVSTLTIQRTQQEDSAVYLCASTKRGGYNEQFFGPGTRLTVL.

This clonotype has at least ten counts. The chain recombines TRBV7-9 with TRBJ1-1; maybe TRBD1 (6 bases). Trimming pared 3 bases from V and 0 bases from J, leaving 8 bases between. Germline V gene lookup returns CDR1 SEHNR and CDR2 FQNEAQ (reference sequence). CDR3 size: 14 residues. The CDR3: CASSFTGLNTEAFF. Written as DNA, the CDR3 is TGTGCCAGCAGCTTCACAGGGCTGAACACTGAAGCTTTCTTT.

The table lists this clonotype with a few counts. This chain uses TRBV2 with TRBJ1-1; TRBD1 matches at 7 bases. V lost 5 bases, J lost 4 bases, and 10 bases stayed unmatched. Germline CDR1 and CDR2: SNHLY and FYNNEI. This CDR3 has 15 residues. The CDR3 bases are TGTGCCAGCAGTCTGAGAAGAGGGGGCGGCACTGAAGCTTTCTTT. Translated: CASSLRRGGGTEAFF.

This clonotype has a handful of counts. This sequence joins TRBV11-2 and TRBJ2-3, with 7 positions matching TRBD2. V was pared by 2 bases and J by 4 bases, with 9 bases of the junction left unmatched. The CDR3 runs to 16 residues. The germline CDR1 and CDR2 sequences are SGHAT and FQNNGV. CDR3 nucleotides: TGTGCCAGCAGCTTAAACTTCGGGGGGTCCCCAGATACGCAGTATTTT. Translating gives CASSLNFGGSPDTQYF.